This is a list of T cell receptor beta chains from one sample in a study of shared clonotypes between healthy human individuals. Only in-frame clones appear in the TCRdb table, and some are missing; sequencing was by immunoSEQ multiplex PCR. Of hundreds of thousands of clones listed, 79% are singletons. Source material: PBMCs. These receptors were obtained from a woman aged 40 to 50 in good health. Some clones in this sample may be carry-over from other donors' samples. Both conserved end residues are part of each CDR3. Fields, in order: V gene, J gene, clone size, D gene, CDR3 DNA, CDR3 protein. The D gene is left open where the match is weak. Not every row has a clone size; where given, it reads once, few, many or a size class.

v_call: TRBV5-1; j_call: TRBJ2-1; clone_size: -; d_call: TRBD2; cdr3_nt: TGCGCCAGCAGCTCAGCGGGAGGGCCCTTAGGAAAGCAGTTCTTC; cdr3_aa: CASSSAGGPLGKQFF
v_call: TRBV9; j_call: TRBJ2-1; clone_size: few; d_call: TRBD2; cdr3_nt: TGTGCCAGCAGCGCCGGGACTAGCGGGGACAATGAGCAGTTCTTC; cdr3_aa: CASSAGTSGDNEQFF
v_call: TRBV18; j_call: TRBJ1-5; clone_size: -; d_call: TRBD1; cdr3_nt: TGTGCCAGCTCACCGGGGACAGCTAGCAATCAGCCCCAGCATTTT; cdr3_aa: CASSPGTASNQPQHF
v_call: TRBV7-9; j_call: TRBJ2-2; clone_size: -; d_call: TRBD2; cdr3_nt: TGTGCCAGCAGCCGCCGGACTAGTCTGAACCCACCGGGGGGGGAGCTGTTTTTT; cdr3_aa: CASSRRTSLNPPGGELFF
v_call: TRBV9; j_call: TRBJ1-1; clone_size: few; d_call: -; cdr3_nt: TGTGCCAGCAGCGTCAATTCGAACACTGAAGCTTTCTTT; cdr3_aa: CASSVNSNTEAFF
v_call: TRBV2; j_call: TRBJ2-1; clone_size: -; d_call: -; cdr3_nt: TGTGCCAGCAGTTCCGGGAACTACAATGAGCAGTTCTTC; cdr3_aa: CASSSGNYNEQFF
v_call: TRBV21-1; j_call: TRBJ2-7; clone_size: once; d_call: -; cdr3_nt: TGTGCCAGCAGCAAAGTCTCTAGCGGGAGCTCCTACGAGCAGTACTTC; cdr3_aa: CASSKVSSGSSYEQYF
v_call: TRBV28; j_call: TRBJ2-7; clone_size: few; d_call: -; cdr3_nt: TGTGCCAGCCATGTCCAGGGGCGCGGGTCCTCCGAGCAGTACTTC; cdr3_aa: CASHVQGRGSSEQYF
v_call: TRBV5-1; j_call: TRBJ2-7; clone_size: -; d_call: TRBD2; cdr3_nt: TGCGCCAGCAGGCGGGAGGGCCTCGGGGAGCAGTACTTC; cdr3_aa: CASRREGLGEQYF
v_call: TRBV5-4; j_call: TRBJ2-7; clone_size: -; d_call: TRBD2; cdr3_nt: TGTGCCAGCAGCCCCACTAGCGGGAGGACCTACGAGCAGTACTTC; cdr3_aa: CASSPTSGRTYEQYF
v_call: TRBV25-1; j_call: TRBJ2-2; clone_size: -; d_call: -; cdr3_nt: TGTGCCAGCAGTGATTTAGGTGTGATCACCGGGGAGCTGTTTTTT; cdr3_aa: CASSDLGVITGELFF